Each of the 5 T cell receptor beta chains below was sequenced from the same sample in a study of T cell responses to AZD1222 COVID-19 vaccine. Only in-frame clones appear in the TCRdb table, and some are missing; sequencing was by immunoSEQ multiplex PCR. The table includes around 170,000 clones, around nine tenths detected once. Here the sequenced sample was peripheral blood, taken on day 0 of AZD1222 vaccination. The receptors come from an adult in good health.

The chain couples TRBV28 to TRBJ1-2, with 9 bases lining up with TRBD1. The CDR3 consists of 14 residues. Germline assignment: CDR1 MDHEN and CDR2 SYDVKM. V lost 5 bases to trimming and J lost 4 bases; unmatched junction nucleotides: 5. The DNA of the CDR3 is TGTGCCAGCAGTCTGGACAGGGGCGGCTATGGCTACACCTTC. It codes for CASSLDRGGYGYTF.

Notes on this clone: Other DNA sequences in this sample translate to the same CDR3. The J gene is TRBJ1-5, the V gene TRBV7-2; D gene unclear. V was trimmed by 6 bases and J by 0 bases, leaving 6 bases between them. The germline CDR1 and CDR2 sequences are SGHTA and FQGNSA. The CDR3 is 13 residues long. The CDR3 DNA sequence: TGTGCCAGCAGTTTGAATAGCAATCAGCCCCAGCATTTT. Its protein is CASSLNSNQPQHF.

The V and J genes are TRBV28 and TRBJ1-1; D unresolved. Germline V gene sequence: CDR1 MDHEN, CDR2 SYDVKM. The CDR3 contains 13 residues. V shed 8 bases and J shed 8 bases, with 18 bases lying between them. CDR3 in amino acids: CASQLGGPREAFF. The DNA of the CDR3 is TGTGCCAGCCAGTTAGGAGGACCCAGGGAAGCTTTCTTT. Together with reference TRBV28 and TRBJ1-1, the CDR3 gives the full variable domain: DVKVTQSSRYLVKRTGEKVFLECVQDMDHENMFWYRQDPGLGLRLIYFSYDVKMKEKGDIPEGYSVSREKKERFSLILESASTNQTSMYLCASQLGGPREAFFGQGTRLTVV.

The chain carries TRBV18 and TRBJ2-3, with D possibly matching TRBD2 (5 bases). CDR1 KGHSH and CDR2 LQKENI come from the germline V gene. Trimming stripped 6 bases from V and 6 bases from J, with 16 bases between. CDR3 size: 14 residues. The CDR3 protein is CASSPLDGGDTQYF. For the CDR3, the DNA is TGTGCCAGCTCTCCCTTAGACGGCGGGGATACGCAGTATTTT.

The chain is built from TRBV27 and TRBJ2-1; the D gene could be TRBD1 or TRBD2 (6 bases each). Trimming took off 0 bases at V and 8 bases at J, with 8 bases between the two ends. The CDR3 totals 13 residues. In germline, CDR1 is MNHEY, CDR2 SMNVEV (reference sequence). The CDR3 loop is CASSLSGGHEQFF. Written as DNA, the CDR3 is TGTGCCAGCAGTTTATCTGGGGGGCATGAGCAGTTCTTC.